The rows below give T cell receptor beta chains drawn from one sample of a study of memory CD4+ T cells and cytomegalovirus serostatus. TCRdb keeps only in-frame clones here, not all; method: immunoSEQ multiplex PCR. This sample has over 65,000 clones; about 80% occur once, and the top ten carry roughly 4.4%. The sequencing sample was made of memory CD4+ T cells from blood. All receptors come from an adult in good health and CMV-seropositive. CDR3s include the opening cysteine and the closing phenylalanine or tryptophan. The D gene is left open where the match is weak. Clone size is stated in some rows and not others, as once, few, many or a class when expanded.

len,v_gene,d_gene,abundance,j_gene,CDR3aa,CDR3nt
14,TRBV7-9,NA,few,TRBJ1-6,CASSRDSRDSPLHF,TGTGCCAGCAGTAGGGACTCCCGAGATTCACCCCTCCACTTT
13,TRBV7-8,TRBD1,NA,TRBJ2-3,CASSPTGVDTQYF,TGTGCCAGCAGCCCGACAGGGGTGGATACGCAGTATTTT
16,TRBV7-9,TRBD2,few,TRBJ2-3,CASSQPLAGNTDTQYF,TGTGCCAGCAGCCAGCCCCTAGCGGGGAACACAGATACGCAGTATTTT
13,TRBV2,TRBD1,NA,TRBJ2-5,CASKGQGQETQYF,TGTGCCAGCAAGGGACAGGGTCAAGAGACCCAGTACTTC
13,TRBV28,NA,once,TRBJ1-1,CASSSTSGRGAFF,TGTGCCAGCAGCTCCACCTCGGGGAGGGGAGCTTTCTTT
15,TRBV5-4,NA,few,TRBJ2-1,CASSLDRPSGNEQFF,TGTGCCAGCAGCTTGGACAGGCCTTCTGGCAATGAGCAGTTCTTC
15,TRBV5-1,TRBD1,NA,TRBJ2-1,CASSFAGGSYNEQFF,TGCGCCAGCAGCTTTGCAGGGGGCTCCTACAATGAGCAGTTCTTC
15,TRBV19,NA,NA,TRBJ1-2,CASSMESGTNYGYTF,TGTGCCAGTAGTATGGAATCGGGGACTAACTATGGCTACACCTTC
15,TRBV5-1,NA,NA,TRBJ1-3,CASSRIGGSGNTIYF,TGCGCCAGCAGCAGGATCGGGGGCTCTGGAAACACCATATATTTT
15,TRBV30,TRBD1,NA,TRBJ1-1,CAWSVRDRGWTEAFF,TGTGCCTGGAGTGTTAGGGACAGGGGGTGGACTGAAGCTTTCTTT
17,TRBV7-2,TRBD2,NA,TRBJ2-7,CASSSLRLAGGSYEQYF,TGTGCCAGCAGCTCCCTCAGACTAGCGGGGGGGAGCTACGAGCAGTACTTC
14,TRBV6-6,NA,NA,TRBJ2-3,CASRPETGTDTQYF,TGTGCCAGCAGACCTGAGACTGGCACAGATACGCAGTATTTT
15,TRBV5-1,NA,NA,TRBJ1-2,CASMAVGPANYGYTF,TGCGCCAGCATGGCCGTGGGTCCGGCGAACTATGGCTACACCTTC
14,TRBV5-1,NA,NA,TRBJ2-7,CASSWTASSYEQYF,TGCGCCAGCAGCTGGACTGCTAGCTCCTACGAGCAGTACTTC
14,TRBV6-4,TRBD1,few,TRBJ1-1,CASSQGAANTEAFF,TGTGCCAGCAGTCAGGGGGCGGCGAACACTGAAGCTTTCTTT